This T cell receptor (beta chain) was profiled in a study of T-cell reconstitution after alpha-beta-depleted transplantation in children. In its sample, this clonotype was seen a few times. Library preparation (for TCRbeta) was performed with unique molecular identifiers. From the PCR reads, TCRdb called clonotypes with MiXCR, one entry per CDR3 protein. The table shows some 520,000 distinct CDR3 sequences, with about 33% occurring only once. Germline assignment: CDR1 SGHTA and CDR2 FQGNSA. V was cut by 2 bases and J by 7 bases, with 11 bases left in between. The CDR3 runs to 14 residues. The V and J genes are TRBV7-2 and TRBJ2-2; no definite D call. The sample was PBMCs from the stem cell graft donor, taken from the stem cell graft. The sequence was obtained from a human donor who donated a stem cell graft to a child with aplastic anemia. The CDR3 loop reads CASSLLFSLGELFF. In DNA, the CDR3 is TGTGCCAGCAGCTTATTATTTAGCCTCGGGGAGCTGTTTTTT.